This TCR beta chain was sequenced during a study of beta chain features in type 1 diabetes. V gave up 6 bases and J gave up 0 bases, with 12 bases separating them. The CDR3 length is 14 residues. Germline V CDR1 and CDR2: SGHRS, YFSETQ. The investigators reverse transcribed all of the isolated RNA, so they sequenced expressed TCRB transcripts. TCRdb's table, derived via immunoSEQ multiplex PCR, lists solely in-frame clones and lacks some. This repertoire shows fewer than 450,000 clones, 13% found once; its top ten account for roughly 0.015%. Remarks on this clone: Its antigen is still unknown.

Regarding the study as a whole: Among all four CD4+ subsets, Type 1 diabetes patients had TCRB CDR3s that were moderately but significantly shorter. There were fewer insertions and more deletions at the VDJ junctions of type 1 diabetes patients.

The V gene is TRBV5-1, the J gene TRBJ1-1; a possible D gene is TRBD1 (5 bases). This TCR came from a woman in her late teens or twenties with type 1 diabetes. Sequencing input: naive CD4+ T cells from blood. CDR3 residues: CASKGSPLNTEAFF. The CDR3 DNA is TGCGCCAGCAAGGGGTCCCCATTGAACACTGAAGCTTTCTTT.